This TCR beta chain was profiled in a study of blood T cell repertoires in COVID-19 (dated by TCRdb to the early 2020s). Regarding the study in general: Samples covering the acute and convalescent phases of COVID-19 were provided by collaborators in the United States, Italy and Spain. The prospective study material was composed of cDNA or gDNA derived from T cells, B-cell-depleted T cells, or PBMCs. Deeply sampled blood TCRbeta repertoires from subjects exposed to, actively infected with, or recovered from COVID-19 were included in the dataset. The repertoires were released in a freely available public database intended as a resource for research on the immune response to SARS-CoV-2. The samples were drawn from two sources: the first 160 participants of the ongoing ImmuneRACE study, and over 1,000 subjects contributed by 6 global collaborators. A de-identified subject ID, COVID-19 status, age in years and sex were almost always included in the sample metadata. Where available, HLA class I and class II types were obtained from metadata supplied by the sample provider rather than from assay-based typing.

The germline V gene encodes CDR1 KGHDR and CDR2 SFDVKD. Cut back by 4 bases and 1 base, the V and J ends lie 15 bases apart. The CDR3 spans 17 residues, from the cysteine through the phenylalanine. The DNA shown is the 51-base CDR3, in frame from base 1. As to this clone: This clone's antigen is unknown. No much larger clone exists at a distance of one base, and base qualities are not known.

The immunoSEQ Assay, a bias-controlled multiplex PCR, was used to amplify TCRbeta CDR3 regions from genomic DNA. The authors processed their data as follows. Within the assay, amplification of reference gene primers was used to estimate how many nucleated cells each sample contained. To quantify the absolute abundance of each unique TCRbeta CDR3 rearrangement, sequence reads were collapsed and filtered. For each sample, productive Simpson clonality was calculated as the square root of Simpson's diversity index over productive rearrangements. Not all clones reach the TCRdb copy of this immuneACCESS table, which keeps in-frame sequences only. Checked studies attribute under half of the gap to unresolved V genes and leave the rest unexplained. For V, J and clone size, that table is used; D and trimming come from the DNA. The sample contains approximately 30,000 clones, about 90% of them found a single time. The ten largest clones capture about 0.55% of the sample.

General study outcomes and caveats: The quantity of clinical and demographic metadata differed by source and by participant and was supplied without curation.

Each collaborating institution followed its own protocols to collect whole blood in K2EDTA tubes. For TCRbeta analysis, collaborators shipped samples in one of three forms: frozen whole blood, isolated PBMCs, or DNA extracted from either of those sample types. This chain is built from TRBV24-1 and TRBJ2-2, and TRBD1 may be the D gene, going by 6 matching bases. Sequencing input: peripheral blood. This clonotype originated in a woman in her thirties or forties with active or convalescent COVID-19. The nucleotide sequence is TGTGCCACCAGTGACCGTACAGGGATTGGGAACACCGGGGAGCTGTTTTTT. It specifies CATSDRTGIGNTGELFF.